These 8 T cell receptor beta chains came from one sample sequenced in a study of T cells in Graves' hyperthyroidism and ophthalmopathy. RNA transcripts served as the template for amplifying TCR beta CDR3 regions. In the first-round RT-PCR of the TCR CDR3, the HTBI primer set was used. MiXCR was run by TCRdb on the multiplex PCR reads, yielding one entry per CDR3 protein. The data contain about 620,000 distinct CDR3 sequences, roughly 17% of them singletons. The specimen sequenced was blood. The source of these receptors is a woman aged 25 to 39 with Graves' hyperthyroidism.

This clonotype has a handful of counts. The rearrangement uses TRBV5-5 and TRBJ1-2, with a tentative D call TRBD1 (5 bases). The germline V gene has CDR1 SGHKS and CDR2 YYEKEE (reference sequence). The CDR3 totals 15 residues. Trimming removed 4 bases at V and 3 bases at J, with 16 bases between. The CDR3 coding sequence is TGTGCCAGCAGCAAGAACAACCGGGACTACTATGGCTACACCTTC. Residues: CASSKNNRDYYGYTF.

This clonotype was picked up a small number of times. One end of the junction fails to match germline, which may point to a read error. The V call is TRBV7-7, the J call TRBJ2-3; 10 nucleotides align to TRBD1. CDR3 length: 14 residues. From germline, CDR1 is SSHAT and CDR2 FNYEAQ (reference sequence). CDR3 coding DNA: TGTGCTAGCAGCCCCGGGACAGGGGTAGATACGCAGTATTTT. Its protein is CASSPGTGVDTQYF.

This clonotype was detected many times. V is TRBV7-2 and J is TRBJ2-3; TRBD2 agrees at 12 bases. The V segment lost 3 bases and the J segment 2 bases; nucleotides outside the gene matches: 3. CDR3 length equals 16 residues. From germline, CDR1 is SGHTA and CDR2 FQGNSA. CDR3 sequence (DNA): TGTGCCAGCAGCTTGACTAGCGGGGGTTACACAGATACGCAGTATTTT. This translates into CASSLTSGGYTDTQYF.

This clonotype has at least ten counts. This chain links TRBV18 with TRBJ1-4, with D unclear. CDR3 length equals 12 residues. Per the germline V gene, CDR1 is KGHSH and CDR2 is LQKENI. V was pared by 1 base and J by 8 bases, with 5 bases between. The CDR3 sequence is CASSPRVEKLFF. The DNA of the CDR3 is TGTGCCAGCTCACCACGGGTGGAAAAACTGTTTTTT.

The rearrangement uses TRBV19 and TRBJ2-1; 7 bases match TRBD1. The V gene end was trimmed by 4 bases and the J gene end by 5 bases; junction bases not matched to a gene: 14. The length of the CDR3 is 17 residues. Per the germline V gene, CDR1 is LNHDA and CDR2 is SQIVND (reference sequence). For the CDR3, the DNA is TGTGCCAGTAGTAACGGGGCCTGGGGGCAGGGGGACAATGAGCAGTTCTTC. Translation: CASSNGAWGQGDNEQFF.

This clonotype showed up many times. The chain recombines TRBV11-2 with TRBJ2-3; TRBD2 agrees at 7 bases. The V gene's germline CDR1 is SGHAT and CDR2 FQNNGV. The CDR3 sequence is 14 residues long. Trimming removed 6 bases from V and 10 bases from J; junction bases left unmatched: 13. CDR3 in DNA: TGTGCCAGCAGACAAACTAGCGAATCGGTTGCGCAGTATTTT. Protein: CASRQTSESVAQYF.

This clonotype was counted ten times or more. This chain uses TRBV30 with TRBJ2-1, with D possibly TRBD1 on 7 matching bases. Trimming left V 0 bases short and J 7 bases short, with 16 bases between. The CDR3 covers 15 residues. The germline V gene has CDR1 GTSNPN and CDR2 SVGIG (reference sequence). CDR3 sequence (DNA): TGTGCCTGGAGTGTGACAGGGTCCGGGGGTAATGAGCAGTTCTTC. Translated: CAWSVTGSGGNEQFF.

This clonotype was observed a handful of times. V gene TRBV19 combines with J gene TRBJ1-5, with TRBD1 as a possible D gene (6 bases). CDR3 length: 15 amino acids. V lost 7 bases and J 2 bases, leaving 15 bases between the germline ends. Germline CDR1 reads LNHDA; CDR2 reads SQIVND (reference sequence). DNA of the CDR3: TGTGCCAGTACTAACCTGGGGGGCGGCAATCAGCCCCAGCATTTT. As protein: CASTNLGGGNQPQHF.